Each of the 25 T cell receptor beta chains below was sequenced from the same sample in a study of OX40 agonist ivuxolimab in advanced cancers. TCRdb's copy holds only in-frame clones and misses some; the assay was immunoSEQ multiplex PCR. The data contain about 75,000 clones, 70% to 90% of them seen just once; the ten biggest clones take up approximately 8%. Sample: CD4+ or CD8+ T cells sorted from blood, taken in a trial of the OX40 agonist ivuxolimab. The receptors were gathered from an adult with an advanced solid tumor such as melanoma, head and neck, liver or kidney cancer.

The CDR3 loop is CASSPQGTNQPQHF. In nucleotides, the CDR3 is TGTGCCAGCAGCCCCCAGGGGACGAATCAGCCCCAGCATTTT. This chain joins TRBV14 and TRBJ1-5, with D possibly matching TRBD1 (6 bases). V lost 4 bases and J 4 bases, leaving 11 bases between the germline ends. The CDR3 sequence is 14 residues long. Germline V gives CDR1 SGHDN, CDR2 FVKESK.

CDR3 nucleotide sequence: TGCGCCAGCAGCCTAGGACAGTCCGATGGAAACACCATATATTTT. Amino acids: CASSLGQSDGNTIYF. This chain connects TRBV5-1 to TRBJ1-3, with TRBD1 as a possible D gene (6 bases). The CDR3 spans 15 residues. Germline V gene sequence: CDR1 SGHRS, CDR2 YFSETQ. V was shortened by 4 bases and J by 3 bases, with 14 bases between the two germline ends.

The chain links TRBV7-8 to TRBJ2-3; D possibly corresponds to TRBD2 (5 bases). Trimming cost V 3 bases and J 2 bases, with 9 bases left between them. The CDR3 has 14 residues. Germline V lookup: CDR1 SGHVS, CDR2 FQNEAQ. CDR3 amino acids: CASSLEDSTDTQYF. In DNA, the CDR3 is TGTGCCAGCAGCTTGGAGGACTCCACAGATACGCAGTATTTT.

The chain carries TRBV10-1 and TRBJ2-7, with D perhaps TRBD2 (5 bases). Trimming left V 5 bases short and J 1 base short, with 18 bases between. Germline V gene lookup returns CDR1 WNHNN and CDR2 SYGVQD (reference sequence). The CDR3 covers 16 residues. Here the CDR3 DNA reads TGCGCCAGCAGTTCTGGAGGCTCGATATCATCCTACGAGCAGTACTTC. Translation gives CASSSGGSISSYEQYF.

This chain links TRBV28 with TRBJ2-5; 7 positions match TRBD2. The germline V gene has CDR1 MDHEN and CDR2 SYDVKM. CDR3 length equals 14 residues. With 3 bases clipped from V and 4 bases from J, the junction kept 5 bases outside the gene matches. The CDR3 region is CASSLMGGGETQYF. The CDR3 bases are TGTGCCAGCAGTTTGATGGGCGGGGGAGAGACCCAGTACTTC.

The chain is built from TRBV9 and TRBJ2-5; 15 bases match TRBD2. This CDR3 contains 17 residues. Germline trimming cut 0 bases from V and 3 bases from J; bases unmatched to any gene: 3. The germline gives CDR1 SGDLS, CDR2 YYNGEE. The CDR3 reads CASSVGTSGGAKETQYF. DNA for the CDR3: TGTGCCAGCAGCGTAGGGACTAGCGGGGGGGCCAAAGAGACCCAGTACTTC.

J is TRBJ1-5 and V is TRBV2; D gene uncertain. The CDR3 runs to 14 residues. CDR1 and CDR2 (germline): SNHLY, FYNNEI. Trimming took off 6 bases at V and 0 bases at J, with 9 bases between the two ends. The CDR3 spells CASRGRFSNQPQHF. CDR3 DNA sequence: TGTGCCAGCAGAGGGAGATTTAGCAATCAGCCCCAGCATTTT. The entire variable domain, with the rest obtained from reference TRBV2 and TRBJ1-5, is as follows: EPEVTQTPSHQVTQMGQEVILRCVPISNHLYFYWYRQILGQKVEFLVSFYNNEISEKSEIFDDQFSVERPDGSNFTLKIRSTKLEDSAMYFCASRGRFSNQPQHFGDGTRLSIL.

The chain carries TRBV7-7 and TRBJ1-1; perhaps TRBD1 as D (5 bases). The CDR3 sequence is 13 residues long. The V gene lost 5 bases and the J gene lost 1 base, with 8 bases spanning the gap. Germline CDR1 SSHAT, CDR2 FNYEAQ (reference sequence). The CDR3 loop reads CASSAQGNTEAFF. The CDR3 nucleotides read TGTGCCAGCAGCGCCCAGGGGAACACTGAAGCTTTCTTT.

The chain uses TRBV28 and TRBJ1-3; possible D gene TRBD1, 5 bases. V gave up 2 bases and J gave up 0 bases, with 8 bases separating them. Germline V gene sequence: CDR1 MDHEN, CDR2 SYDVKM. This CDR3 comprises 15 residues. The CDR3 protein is CASSLRGYSGNTIYF. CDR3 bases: TGTGCCAGCAGTTTAAGGGGTTACTCTGGAAACACCATATATTTT.

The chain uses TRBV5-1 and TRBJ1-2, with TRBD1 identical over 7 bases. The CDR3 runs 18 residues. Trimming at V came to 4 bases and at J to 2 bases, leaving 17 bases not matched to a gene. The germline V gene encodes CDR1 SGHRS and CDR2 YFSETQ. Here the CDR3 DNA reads TGCGCCAGCAGCCTACCAACAAACCCGGGACAGTCGAACTATGGCTACACCTTC. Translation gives CASSLPTNPGQSNYGYTF.

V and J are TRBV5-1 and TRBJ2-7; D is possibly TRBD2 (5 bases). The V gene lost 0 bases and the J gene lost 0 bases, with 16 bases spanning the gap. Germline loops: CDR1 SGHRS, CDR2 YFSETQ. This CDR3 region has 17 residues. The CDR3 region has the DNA TGCGCCAGCAGCTTGGGAATCGGACTGCTGTTCTCCTACGAGCAGTACTTC. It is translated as CASSLGIGLLFSYEQYF.

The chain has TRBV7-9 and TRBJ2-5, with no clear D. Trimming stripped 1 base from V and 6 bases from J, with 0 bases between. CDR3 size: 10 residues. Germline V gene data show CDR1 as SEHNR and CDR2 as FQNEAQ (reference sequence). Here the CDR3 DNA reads TGTGCCAGCAGCTTAGAGACCCAGTACTTC. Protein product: CASSLETQYF.

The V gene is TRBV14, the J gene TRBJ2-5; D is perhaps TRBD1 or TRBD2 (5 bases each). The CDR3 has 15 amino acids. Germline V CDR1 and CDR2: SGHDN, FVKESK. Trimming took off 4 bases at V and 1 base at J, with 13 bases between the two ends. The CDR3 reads CASSPLGVVQETQYF. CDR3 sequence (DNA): TGTGCCAGCAGCCCCTTGGGGGTAGTCCAAGAGACCCAGTACTTC.

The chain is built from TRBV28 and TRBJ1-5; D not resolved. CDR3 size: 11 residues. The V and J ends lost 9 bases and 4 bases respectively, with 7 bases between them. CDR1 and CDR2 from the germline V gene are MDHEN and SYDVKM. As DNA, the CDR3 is TGTGCCAGAGTCCGTAATCAGCCCCAGCATTTT. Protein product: CARVRNQPQHF.

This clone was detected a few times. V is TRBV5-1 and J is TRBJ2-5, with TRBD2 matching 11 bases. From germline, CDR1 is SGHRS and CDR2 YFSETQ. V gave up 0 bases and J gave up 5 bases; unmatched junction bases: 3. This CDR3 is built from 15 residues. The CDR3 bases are TGCGCCAGCAGCTTGGGTCCTAGCGGGGGGGAGACCCAGTACTTC. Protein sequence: CASSLGPSGGETQYF.

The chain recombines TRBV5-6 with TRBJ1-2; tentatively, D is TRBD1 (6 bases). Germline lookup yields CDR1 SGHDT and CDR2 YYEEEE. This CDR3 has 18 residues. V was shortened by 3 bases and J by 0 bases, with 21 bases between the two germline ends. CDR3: CASSSPQGRLPSNYGYTF. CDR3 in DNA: TGTGCCAGCAGCTCTCCACAGGGCCGACTACCTTCTAACTATGGCTACACCTTC.

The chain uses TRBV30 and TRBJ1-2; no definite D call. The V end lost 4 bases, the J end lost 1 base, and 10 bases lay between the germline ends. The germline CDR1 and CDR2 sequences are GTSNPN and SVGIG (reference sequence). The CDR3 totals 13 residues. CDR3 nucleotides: TGTGCCTGGATTCGCTCGGTTAACTATGGCTACACCTTC. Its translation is CAWIRSVNYGYTF.

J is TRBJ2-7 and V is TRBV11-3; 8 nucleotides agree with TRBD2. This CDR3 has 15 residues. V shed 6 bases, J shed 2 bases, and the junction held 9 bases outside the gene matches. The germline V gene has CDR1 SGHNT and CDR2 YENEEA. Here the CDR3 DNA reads TGTGCCAGCAGTTCGCCGGGACTAGGAACCTACGAGCAGTACTTC. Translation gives CASSSPGLGTYEQYF.

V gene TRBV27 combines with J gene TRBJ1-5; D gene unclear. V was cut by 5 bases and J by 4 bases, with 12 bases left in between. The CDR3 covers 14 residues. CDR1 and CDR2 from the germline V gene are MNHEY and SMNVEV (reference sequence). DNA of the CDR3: TGTGCCAGCAGTCGGCCTGGTAGGAATCAGCCCCAGCATTTT. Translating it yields CASSRPGRNQPQHF.

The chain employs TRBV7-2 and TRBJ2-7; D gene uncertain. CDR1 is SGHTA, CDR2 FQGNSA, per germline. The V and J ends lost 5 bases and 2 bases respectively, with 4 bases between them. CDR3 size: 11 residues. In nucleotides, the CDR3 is TGTGCCAGCAGCGGGACCTACGAGCAGTACTTC. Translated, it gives CASSGTYEQYF.

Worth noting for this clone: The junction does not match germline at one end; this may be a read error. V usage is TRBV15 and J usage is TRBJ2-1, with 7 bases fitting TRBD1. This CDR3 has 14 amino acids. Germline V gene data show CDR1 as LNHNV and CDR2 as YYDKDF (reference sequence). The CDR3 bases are TGTGCCACCGGCAGGGGGTATATTAGAAATGAGCAGTTCTTC. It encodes CATGRGYIRNEQFF.

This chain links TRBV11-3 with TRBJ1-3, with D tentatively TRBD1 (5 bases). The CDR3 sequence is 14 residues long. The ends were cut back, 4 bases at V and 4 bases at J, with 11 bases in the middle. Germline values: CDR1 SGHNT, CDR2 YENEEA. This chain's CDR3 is CASSSGGSGNTIYF. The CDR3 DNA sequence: TGTGCCAGCAGCTCCGGGGGATCCGGAAACACCATATATTTT.

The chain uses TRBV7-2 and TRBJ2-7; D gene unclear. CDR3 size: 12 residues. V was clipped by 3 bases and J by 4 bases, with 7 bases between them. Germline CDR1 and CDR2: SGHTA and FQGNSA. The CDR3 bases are TGTGCCAGCAGCTTGACCCGGTACGAGCAGTACTTC. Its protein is CASSLTRYEQYF. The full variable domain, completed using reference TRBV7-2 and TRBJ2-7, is GAGVSQSPSNKVTEKGKDVELRCDPISGHTALYWYRQSLGQGLEFLIYFQGNSAPDKSGLPSDRFSAERTGGSVSTLTIQRTQQEDSAVYLCASSLTRYEQYFGPGTRLTVT.

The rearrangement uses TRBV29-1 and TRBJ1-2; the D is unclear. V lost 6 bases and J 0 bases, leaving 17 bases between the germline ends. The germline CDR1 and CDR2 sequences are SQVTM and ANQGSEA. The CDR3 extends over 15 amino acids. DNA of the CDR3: TGCAGCGTCCCCCGTCCGGGCTCAGCTAACTATGGCTACACCTTC. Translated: CSVPRPGSANYGYTF.

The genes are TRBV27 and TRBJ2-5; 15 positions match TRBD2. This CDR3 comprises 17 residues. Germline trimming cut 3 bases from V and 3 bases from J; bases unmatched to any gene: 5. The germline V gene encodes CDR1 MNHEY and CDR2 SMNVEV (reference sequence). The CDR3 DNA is TGTGCCAGCAGTTTGTTTGGGACTAGCGGGGGGAAAGAGACCCAGTACTTC. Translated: CASSLFGTSGGKETQYF.